This T cell receptor beta chain was sequenced in a study of blood T cell repertoires in COVID-19. Study-level information: There were acute and convalescent COVID-19 samples, and they came from the United States, Italy and Spain. Nucleic acid was either cDNA or gDNA, and it came from T cells, B-cell-depleted T cells, or PBMCs.

This clone came up once. Trimming left V 5 bases short and J 4 bases short, with 11 bases between. The V gene's germline CDR1 is LNHDA and CDR2 SQIVND (reference sequence). The CDR3 extends over 13 amino acids. Per the authors' pipeline: Estimation of nucleated cell counts was performed using reference gene primer amplification. TCRdb keeps only in-frame clones here, not all; method: immunoSEQ multiplex PCR. D and trimming come from the DNA, and the V and J calls and clone size come from that table. The sample carries under 250,000 clones, approximately 84% recorded once. The sequencing input was peripheral blood. The sequence derives from a woman aged 60-75 years with acute or convalescent COVID-19. The rearrangement joins TRBV19 to TRBJ1-2; D ambiguous. CDR3 DNA: TGTGCCAGTAGTTTTCAGATTTTCTATGGCTACACCTTC. Its translation: CASSFQIFYGYTF. The full variable domain, completed using reference TRBV19 and TRBJ1-2, is DGGITQSPKYLFRKEGQNVTLSCEQNLNHDAMYWYRQDPGQGLRLIYYSQIVNDFQKGDIAEGYSVSREKKESFPLTVTSAQKNPTAFYLCASSFQIFYGYTFGSGTRLTVV.